This entry lists 21 T cell receptor beta chains sequenced from one sample in a study of blood T cell repertoires in COVID-19. Generated by immunoSEQ multiplex PCR, the TCRdb table keeps only in-frame clones and is missing some. The table shows 15,000 to 20,000 clones, with just over 85% occurring only once. The sequenced sample consisted of peripheral blood. These TCRs come from a human donor with active COVID-19. The donor label of this sample is uncertain.

This clone appeared a few times. V gene TRBV9 combines with J gene TRBJ2-7, with TRBD1 matching 9 bases. The CDR3 covers 14 residues. Looked up from germline, CDR1 is SGDLS and CDR2 is YYNGEE. Unmatched junction bases numbered 1, after V lost 0 bases and J lost 3 bases. CDR3 sequence reads: CASSVATGGYEQYF. CDR3 nucleotide sequence: TGTGCCAGCAGCGTAGCGACAGGGGGCTACGAGCAGTACTTC.

The rearrangement uses TRBV4-2 and TRBJ1-2; possibly TRBD1 for D (5 bases). CDR3 length: 16 amino acids. V was pared by 0 bases and J by 13 bases, with 24 bases between. Germline assignment: CDR1 LGHNA and CDR2 YNFKEQ. The CDR3 coding sequence is TGTGCCAGCAGCCAAGATGGGGCTGCGGTAGCACTTGCGAGCACCTTC. The encoded protein is CASSQDGAAVALASTF.

In its sample, this clone was seen a few times. The J gene is TRBJ2-3, the V gene TRBV7-3; 11 positions agree with TRBD2. Germline-derived CDR1 and CDR2 are SGHTA and FQGTGA. V lost 5 bases to trimming and J lost 3 bases; unmatched junction nucleotides: 4. This CDR3 is built from 15 residues. The CDR3 sequence: CASSRTSGGTDTQYF. CDR3 DNA sequence: TGTGCCAGCAGCCGAACTAGCGGGGGTACAGATACGCAGTATTTT. Together with reference TRBV7-3 and TRBJ2-3, the CDR3 gives the full variable domain: GAGVSQTPSNKVTEKGKYVELRCDPISGHTALYWYRQSLGQGPEFLIYFQGTGAADDSGLPNDRFFAVRPEGSVSTLKIQRTERGDSAVYLCASSRTSGGTDTQYFGPGTRLTVL.

This chain joins TRBV14 and TRBJ2-7, with D unresolved. Trimming left V 0 bases short and J 3 bases short, with 3 bases between. The CDR3 totals 12 residues. In germline, CDR1 is SGHDN, CDR2 FVKESK. The CDR3: CASSQDRYEQYF. The CDR3 DNA is TGTGCCAGCAGCCAAGATCGCTACGAGCAGTACTTC.

This chain uses TRBV12-3 or TRBV12-4 with TRBJ2-4, with 7 bases fitting TRBD2. V gave up 10 bases and J gave up 0 bases; unmatched junction bases: 3. This CDR3 is built from 13 residues. The CDR3 coding sequence is TGTGCCACGGGGGGAGGAGCCAAAAACATTCAGTACTTC. As protein: CATGGGAKNIQYF.

The J gene is TRBJ1-6, the V gene TRBV6-6; D may be TRBD1 (5 bases). V lost 0 bases to trimming and J lost 9 bases, with 12 bases between them. Germline CDR1 MNHNY, CDR2 SVGAGI (reference sequence). The CDR3 has 15 amino acids. CDR3 in amino acids: CASSYSPREGSPLHF. The CDR3 nucleotides are TGTGCCAGCAGTTACTCGCCCAGGGAGGGTTCACCCCTCCACTTT.

This clone was found once. The J gene is TRBJ1-4, the V gene TRBV7-8; the D is unclear. Germline CDR1 SGHVS, CDR2 FQNEAQ. The V end lost 5 bases, the J end lost 6 bases, and 28 bases lay between the germline ends. The CDR3 runs to 19 residues. The CDR3 loop reads CASSPGRQTYLVGDEKLFF. In nucleotides, the CDR3 is TGTGCCAGCAGCCCGGGAAGGCAAACGTACTTGGTCGGGGATGAAAAACTGTTTTTT.

This chain links TRBV19 with TRBJ1-2; unclear D gene. Germline V lookup: CDR1 LNHDA, CDR2 SQIVND (reference sequence). The V end lost 9 bases, the J end lost 6 bases, and 14 bases lay between the germline ends. This CDR3 is 12 amino acids long. This CDR3 is CASSAAGNGYTF. The CDR3 bases are TGTGCCAGCAGTGCGGCGGGGAATGGCTACACCTTC.

The chain couples TRBV19 to TRBJ2-1, with TRBD2 as a possible D gene (6 bases). Germline loops: CDR1 LNHDA, CDR2 SQIVND (reference sequence). The length of the CDR3 is 15 residues. Trimming cost V 7 bases and J 3 bases, with 16 bases left between them. CDR3 DNA sequence: TGTGCCAGTACGACGGCGGGATTGAGCTACAATGAGCAGTTCTTC. It encodes CASTTAGLSYNEQFF.

The chain combines TRBV19 with TRBJ2-3; TRBD1 agrees at 8 bases. CDR1 is LNHDA and CDR2 is SQIVND in the germline V gene (reference sequence). This CDR3 has 15 residues. J was trimmed by 4 bases and V by 4 bases; bases with no gene match: 7. The CDR3 reads CASSTPGRGPDTQYF. The CDR3, as DNA: TGTGCCAGTAGTACCCCGGGCAGGGGGCCAGATACGCAGTATTTT. Together with reference TRBV19 and TRBJ2-3, the CDR3 gives the full variable domain: DGGITQSPKYLFRKEGQNVTLSCEQNLNHDAMYWYRQDPGQGLRLIYYSQIVNDFQKGDIAEGYSVSREKKESFPLTVTSAQKNPTAFYLCASSTPGRGPDTQYFGPGTRLTVL.

The chain recombines TRBV7-2 with TRBJ1-1; weak D call: TRBD1 (5 bases). V was cut by 5 bases and J by 1 base, with 8 bases left in between. The V gene's germline CDR1 is SGHTA and CDR2 FQGNSA. The CDR3 is 13 residues long. The CDR3 DNA is TGTGCCAGCAGCCCTCAGGGGAACACTGAAGCTTTCTTT. Protein sequence: CASSPQGNTEAFF.

V is TRBV6-2 or TRBV6-3 and J is TRBJ1-2; D is perhaps TRBD1 (6 bases). This CDR3 contains 18 residues. Trimming cost V 5 bases and J 5 bases, with 27 bases left between them. CDR1 and CDR2 (germline): MNHEY, SVGEGT. The DNA for the CDR3 is TGTGCCAGCAGTACTAAATTATACCACCAAGGACAGCTGTATGGCTACACCTTC. Its protein product is CASSTKLYHQGQLYGYTF.

V usage is TRBV19 and J usage is TRBJ2-6, with D possibly matching TRBD1 (6 bases). Per the germline V gene, CDR1 is LNHDA and CDR2 is SQIVND (reference sequence). The CDR3 has 15 amino acids. Trimming took off 4 bases at V and 3 bases at J, with 10 bases between the two ends. The CDR3, as DNA: TGTGCCAGTAGTACTACAGGGTATGGGGCCAACGTCCTGACTTTC. Translating gives CASSTTGYGANVLTF.

The V gene is TRBV5-1, the J gene TRBJ1-1, with D possibly TRBD1 on 5 matching bases. The CDR3 covers 17 residues. Looked up from germline, CDR1 is SGHRS and CDR2 is YFSETQ. Deletions cut 2 bases from V and 1 base from J, with 18 bases between. The CDR3: CASSFQGLGGRNTEAFF. CDR3 DNA: TGCGCCAGCAGCTTCCAGGGTCTCGGTGGTAGGAACACTGAAGCTTTCTTT.

This clone was found once. The chain is built from TRBV27 and TRBJ1-3; 7 bases are shared with TRBD1. Losses at the gene ends were 5 bases for V and 0 bases for J; bases not matched to a gene: 4. CDR3 length: 15 residues. Germline V lookup: CDR1 MNHEY, CDR2 SMNVEV (reference sequence). The CDR3 reads CASSQTGYSGNTIYF. The CDR3 bases are TGTGCCAGCAGTCAGACAGGGTACTCTGGAAACACCATATATTTT.

V and J are TRBV4-3 and TRBJ2-7, with 7 bases identical to TRBD2. There are 15 residues in the CDR3. Losses at the gene ends were 4 bases for V and 5 bases for J; bases not matched to a gene: 11. The germline gives CDR1 LGHNA, CDR2 YSLEER. The CDR3 DNA is TGCGCCAGCAGCCGGGTGGTCGGCGGGGGAAACGAGCAGTACTTC. Its translation is CASSRVVGGGNEQYF.

The J gene is TRBJ2-1, the V gene TRBV27, with D perhaps TRBD1 (6 bases). Trimming cost V 0 bases and J 2 bases, with 8 bases left between them. This CDR3 is 15 amino acids long. The germline gives CDR1 MNHEY, CDR2 SMNVEV (reference sequence). The CDR3 region has the DNA TGTGCCAGCAGTTTATCAGGGGGAGCCTACAATGAGCAGTTCTTC. Translating it yields CASSLSGGAYNEQFF.

The chain links TRBV19 to TRBJ2-2; 11 bases map to TRBD1. CDR1 and CDR2 (germline): LNHDA, SQIVND (reference sequence). This CDR3 is 16 amino acids long. Trimming at V came to 6 bases and at J to 0 bases, leaving 3 bases not matched to a gene. The chain's CDR3 is CASSPGQGANTGELFF. The CDR3 bases are TGTGCCAGTAGCCCGGGACAGGGGGCGAACACCGGGGAGCTGTTTTTT.

The DNA for the CDR3 is TGTGCCAGCAGCCAAGAGTGGGGGCGCGGTCCGTACTTC. Protein: CASSQEWGRGPYF. The chain recombines TRBV3-1 (or the pseudogene TRBV3-2) with TRBJ2-5; TRBD1 might be the D (6 bases). V shed 0 bases and J shed 13 bases, with 15 bases lying between them. Germline V CDR1 and CDR2: LGHDT, YNNKEL (reference sequence). This CDR3 spans 13 amino acids.

Only one count was recorded for this clone. The J gene is TRBJ2-2, the V gene TRBV3-1 (or the pseudogene TRBV3-2), with 8 nucleotides matching TRBD2. The CDR3 contains 15 residues. Germline lookup yields CDR1 LGHDT and CDR2 YNNKEL (reference sequence). With V trimmed by 9 bases and J by 5 bases, 11 bases remained unmatched. CDR3 DNA: TGTGCCAGTACCCTTCGGGGGGGCCAGACCGGGGAGCTGTTTTTT. This encodes CASTLRGGQTGELFF.

The J gene is TRBJ1-1, the V gene TRBV29-1; 8 nucleotides line up with TRBD1. CDR1 SQVTM and CDR2 ANQGSEA come from the germline V gene. V was clipped by 5 bases and J by 7 bases; unmatched bases: 9. This CDR3 spans 13 amino acids. CDR3 nucleotide sequence: TGCAGCGTTAGGACAGGGACAACAGGTGAAGCTTTCTTT. Encoded protein: CSVRTGTTGEAFF.